The sequence of this TCR beta chain was determined in a study of T-cell reconstitution after alpha-beta-depleted transplantation in children. Germline V gene data show CDR1 as DFQATT and CDR2 as SNEGSKA (reference sequence). The CDR3 runs to 15 residues. V lost 3 bases, J lost 2 bases, and 13 bases lay in between. About this clonotype itself: What it recognizes is unknown.

Study-wide points: T cells produced anew were the main source of T-cell counts and diversity one year after transplant.

Unique molecular identifiers were incorporated during preparation of the TCRbeta library. TCRdb passed the PCR reads through MiXCR, listing each CDR3 protein once. The data contain about 580,000 distinct CDR3 sequences, around 27% of them seen just once; the ten biggest clones take up about 35%. This sequence originates from a boy under three years old with Wiskott-Aldrich syndrome, due to receive a stem cell transplant. The rearrangement joins TRBV20-1 to TRBJ2-2; tentatively, D is TRBD2 (6 bases). The sample here was PBMCs, taken before TCRalphabeta/CD19-depleted stem cell transplant. The DNA of the CDR3 is TGCAGTGCTAGTTTCGGGAGCCCTAACACCGGGGAGCTGTTTTTT. It specifies CSASFGSPNTGELFF.